A single sample is the source of the 23 T cell receptor beta chains below, sequenced in a study of blood T cell repertoires in COVID-19. Only in-frame clones appear in the TCRdb table, and some are missing; sequencing was by immunoSEQ multiplex PCR. The sample yields under 200,000 clones, around 81% seen once. Sequenced input: peripheral blood. The origin of the receptors is a man aged 65 to 85 with active or convalescent COVID-19.

This rearrangement joins TRBV19 to TRBJ2-1; D ambiguous. Between the trimmed V and J ends, which lost 2 bases and 5 bases, there was a span of 7 bases. Germline CDR1 and CDR2: LNHDA and SQIVND (reference sequence). The CDR3 spans 13 residues. The CDR3 nucleotides read TGTGCCAGTAGTATAAAAGCCGACAATGAGCAGTTCTTC. It encodes CASSIKADNEQFF.

The chain is built from TRBV14 and TRBJ2-7, with 10 bases fitting TRBD2. The germline V gene encodes CDR1 SGHDN and CDR2 FVKESK. This CDR3 spans 14 amino acids. The J segment lost 6 bases and the V segment lost 1 base, leaving 3 bases of the junction unmatched. The DNA for the CDR3 is TGTGCCAGCAGCCAAGGGCTAGCGGGAGCCGAGCAGTACTTC. As protein: CASSQGLAGAEQYF.

This chain joins TRBV13 and TRBJ1-2; weak D call: TRBD1 (5 bases). CDR3 size: 15 residues. Germline CDR1 is PRHDT and CDR2 is FYEKMQ (reference sequence). With 1 base removed from V and 7 bases from J, the gap between germline ends came to 16 bases. The CDR3 region has the DNA TGTGCCAGCAGCTTAGCACTTTGGGCAGGGATTGGCTACACCTTC. It specifies CASSLALWAGIGYTF.

V usage is TRBV29-1 and J usage is TRBJ1-1, with TRBD1 as a possible D gene (5 bases). V lost 4 bases and J lost 5, with 17 bases in between. CDR1 and CDR2 from the germline V gene are SQVTM and ANQGSEA. The CDR3 sequence is 14 residues long. Written as DNA, the CDR3 is TGCAGCGTTGTGTTCGACCCCCGGGGGACTGAAGCTTTCTTT. Protein sequence: CSVVFDPRGTEAFF.

The V call is TRBV29-1, the J call TRBJ1-1, with 9 nucleotides matching TRBD1. The CDR3 runs 13 residues. Per germline, CDR1 SQVTM and CDR2 ANQGSEA. The trim removed 6 bases at V and 8 bases at J, leaving 10 bases unmatched. This CDR3 reads CSVAGSGTGEAFF. CDR3 in DNA: TGCAGCGTCGCTGGTAGTGGGACAGGGGAAGCTTTCTTT. The full variable domain, completed using reference TRBV29-1 and TRBJ1-1, is SAVISQKPSRDICQRGTSLTIQCQVDSQVTMMFWYRQQPGQSLTLIATANQGSEATYESGFVIDKFPISRPNLTFSTLTVSNMSPEDSSIYLCSVAGSGTGEAFFGQGTRLTVV.

The chain is built from TRBV29-1 and TRBJ1-1, with D possibly matching TRBD1 (6 bases). Germline values: CDR1 SQVTM, CDR2 ANQGSEA. Trimming shortened V by 7 bases and J by 0 bases, and 12 bases separated the two germline ends. The CDR3 consists of 13 residues. The CDR3 sequence: CSAYRELNTEAFF. The CDR3 DNA reads TGCAGCGCGTACAGGGAACTGAACACTGAAGCTTTCTTT.

Here the CDR3 DNA reads TGCGCCAGCAGCTTTAATCAGGGGAGATCGGGCAACTATGGCTACACCTTC. It codes for CASSFNQGRSGNYGYTF. The V gene is TRBV5-1, the J gene TRBJ1-2; D possibly corresponds to TRBD1 (6 bases). Germline V gene data show CDR1 as SGHRS and CDR2 as YFSETQ. V lost 2 bases and J 2 bases, leaving 19 bases between the germline ends. The CDR3 is 17 residues long.

This chain uses TRBV6-6 with TRBJ2-7, with 7 nucleotides matching TRBD1. Germline V gene data show CDR1 as MNHNY and CDR2 as SVGAGI (reference sequence). The J segment lost 2 bases and the V segment lost 0 bases, leaving 4 bases of the junction unmatched. The CDR3 is 15 amino acids. The CDR3 region is CASSYSSGGAYEQYF. As DNA, the CDR3 is TGTGCCAGCAGTTACTCATCAGGGGGAGCCTACGAGCAGTACTTC.

CDR3 sequence (DNA): TGTGCCAGCAGTTTCGGACTAGCGGGAGACAAAAGCTCCTACGAGCAGTACTTC. As protein: CASSFGLAGDKSSYEQYF. The rearrangement uses TRBV6-2 or TRBV6-3 and TRBJ2-7; TRBD2 aligns across 13 bases. V shed 4 bases and J 0 bases; nucleotides not matched to a gene: 9. Germline loops: CDR1 MNHEY, CDR2 SVGEGT. The CDR3 totals 18 residues.

The chain combines TRBV9 with TRBJ2-3; D remains ambiguous. Germline CDR1 reads SGDLS; CDR2 reads YYNGEE. Trimming removed 5 bases from V and 2 bases from J, with 6 bases in between. The CDR3 sequence is 12 residues long. Here the CDR3 reads CASSQITDTQYF. The DNA of the CDR3 is TGTGCCAGCAGTCAGATCACAGATACGCAGTATTTT.

As regards this clone: The same CDR3 arises from other DNA sequences in this sample as well. The chain recombines TRBV19 with TRBJ1-1; no clear D. This CDR3 region has 14 residues. V was trimmed by 1 base and J by 0 bases, leaving 6 bases between them. Germline-derived CDR1 and CDR2 are LNHDA and SQIVND (reference sequence). Here the CDR3 reads CASSIGRVNTEAFF. CDR3 bases: TGTGCCAGTAGTATAGGTCGGGTGAACACTGAAGCTTTCTTT.

This chain uses TRBV5-4 with TRBJ2-1, with 11 nucleotides matching TRBD2. This CDR3 spans 17 amino acids. Germline V gene sequence: CDR1 SGHNT, CDR2 YYREEE (reference sequence). J was trimmed by 9 bases and V by 1 base; bases with no gene match: 12. Written as DNA, the CDR3 is TGTGCCAGCAGCTTGAGACTAGCGGGGACCAGTAGGGTTGAGCAGTTCTTC. It is translated as CASSLRLAGTSRVEQFF.

The CDR3 sequence is CASSLRGSLYGYTF. In DNA form, the CDR3 reads TGTGCCAGCAGCTTACGGGGTTCCCTCTATGGCTACACCTTC. The chain uses TRBV7-8 and TRBJ1-2; unclear D gene. The germline V gene encodes CDR1 SGHVS and CDR2 FQNEAQ. The CDR3 contains 14 residues. With 2 bases removed from V and 4 bases from J, the gap between germline ends came to 11 bases.

V is TRBV15 and J is TRBJ2-7; D gene uncertain. This CDR3 has 16 residues. V lost 0 bases to trimming and J lost 2 bases, with 14 bases between them. Germline CDR1 is LNHNV and CDR2 is YYDKDF (reference sequence). The CDR3 protein is CATSREAGSATYEQYF. CDR3 nucleotide sequence: TGTGCCACCAGCAGAGAAGCCGGGTCGGCCACCTACGAGCAGTACTTC. The full variable domain, its missing parts supplied by reference TRBV15 and TRBJ2-7, is DAMVIQNPRYQVTQFGKPVTLSCSQTLNHNVMYWYQQKSSQAPKLLFHYYDKDFNNEADTPDNFQSRRPNTSFCFLDIRSPGLGDTAMYLCATSREAGSATYEQYFGPGTRLTVT.

V gene TRBV27 combines with J gene TRBJ2-1, with 9 bases aligning to TRBD2. This CDR3 spans 15 amino acids. Per the germline V gene, CDR1 is MNHEY and CDR2 is SMNVEV (reference sequence). J gave up 7 bases and V 3 bases, and 7 bases lay outside the gene matches. The CDR3 here is CASSFPASGVNEQFF. The CDR3 region has the DNA TGTGCCAGCAGTTTCCCAGCTAGCGGGGTGAATGAGCAGTTCTTC.

CDR3 region: CASSPSGLTNADTQYF. CDR3 nucleotides: TGTGCCAGCTCACCAAGCGGTCTCACCAATGCAGATACGCAGTATTTT. J is TRBJ2-3 and V is TRBV18, with TRBD2 as a possible D gene (5 bases). The V gene's germline CDR1 is KGHSH and CDR2 LQKENI. The V and J ends lost 2 bases and 4 bases respectively, with 16 bases between them. The CDR3 length is 16 residues.

V usage is TRBV7-9 and J usage is TRBJ2-7; 9 bases are a match to TRBD1. CDR1 and CDR2 from the germline V gene are SEHNR and FQNEAQ (reference sequence). CDR3 length: 12 residues. V was pared by 5 bases and J by 7 bases, with 3 bases of the junction left unmatched. CDR3 protein: CASSRQGGEQYF. The CDR3 bases are TGTGCCAGCAGCCGACAGGGGGGTGAGCAGTACTTC. Supplemented by reference TRBV7-9 and TRBJ2-7, the full variable domain reads DTGVSQNPRHKITKRGQNVTFRCDPISEHNRLYWYRQTLGQGPEFLTYFQNEAQLEKSRLLSDRFSAERPKGSFSTLEIQRTEQGDSAMYLCASSRQGGEQYFGPGTRLTVT.

This clone was observed a few times. This sequence joins TRBV6-5 and TRBJ1-6, with D tentatively TRBD1 (5 bases). The CDR3 extends over 15 amino acids. Germline lookup yields CDR1 MNHEY and CDR2 SVGAGI. V lost 0 bases and J lost 7, with 10 bases in between. CDR3 protein: CASSYSRKGNSPLHF. CDR3 DNA: TGTGCCAGCAGTTACTCCAGAAAGGGGAATTCACCCCTCCACTTT.

The chain combines TRBV9 with TRBJ2-5; 9 nucleotides align to TRBD1. There are 14 residues in the CDR3. Per the germline V gene, CDR1 is SGDLS and CDR2 is YYNGEE. After removal of 4 bases from V and 3 bases from J, the junction contained 4 bases not matched to a gene. The CDR3 loop reads CASSPRDREETQYF. CDR3 sequence (DNA): TGTGCCAGCAGCCCGCGGGACAGGGAAGAGACCCAGTACTTC.

The rearrangement links TRBV29-1 to TRBJ1-1, with D possibly being TRBD1 (5 bases). CDR3 size: 13 residues. From germline, CDR1 is SQVTM and CDR2 ANQGSEA. V lost 4 bases to trimming and J lost 1 base, with 10 bases between them. CDR3 protein: CSVGQGPNTEAFF. As DNA, the CDR3 is TGCAGCGTTGGGCAGGGCCCGAACACTGAAGCTTTCTTT.

This sequence joins TRBV6-2 or TRBV6-3 and TRBJ2-7; 10 bases align to TRBD1. The ends lost 2 bases at V and 3 bases at J; junction bases unmatched: 4. Per germline, CDR1 MNHEY and CDR2 SVGEGT. This CDR3 contains 15 residues. CDR3 nucleotide sequence: TGTGCCAGCAGTTACCTTGGACAGGGGGTCTACGAGCAGTACTTC. As protein: CASSYLGQGVYEQYF.

V is TRBV7-6 and J is TRBJ2-5; possibly TRBD2 for D (6 bases). The CDR3 covers 15 residues. Trimming took off 1 base at V and 5 bases at J, with 14 bases between the two ends. CDR1 is SGHVS and CDR2 is FNYEAQ in the germline V gene. Here the CDR3 reads CASSLEDYYIETQYF. The DNA for the CDR3 is TGTGCCAGCAGCTTAGAGGACTATTATATCGAGACCCAGTACTTC.

The chain has TRBV9 and TRBJ2-2, with no clear D. The germline V gene has CDR1 SGDLS and CDR2 YYNGEE. The CDR3 covers 15 residues. Trimming pared 3 bases from V and 2 bases from J, leaving 11 bases between. The CDR3, as DNA: TGTGCCAGCAGCGGGAGTAGAAGAAACACCGGGGAGCTGTTTTTT. It codes for CASSGSRRNTGELFF.